This T cell receptor beta chain was identified in a study of cytomegalovirus exposure and HLA in healthy donors. Overall study results and limits: The study put 150 or so TCR beta chains on its list as cytomegalovirus-associated.

The germline V gene encodes CDR1 SGDLS and CDR2 YYNGEE. V shed 3 bases and J 0 bases; nucleotides not matched to a gene: 15. This CDR3 has 19 amino acids. About this clone itself: The antigen remains undetermined.

The protocol was immunoSEQ multiplex PCR, while the TCRdb copy is restricted to in-frame clones and leaves out a portion. The sample carries roughly 300,000 clones, just over 85% recorded once. V and J are TRBV9 and TRBJ1-5; 7 positions match TRBD1. This clonotype was sampled from a young woman in good health and CMV-seronegative. Sequenced input: PBMCs. The CDR3 loop is CASSDHHRDSFSSNQPQHF. CDR3 nucleotide sequence: TGTGCCAGCAGCGATCACCACCGGGACAGCTTTTCTAGCAATCAGCCCCAGCATTTT.